What follows describes a single T cell receptor (beta chain). Antigen specificity is unknown. V lost 7 bases and J lost 5, with 20 bases in between. This CDR3 has 16 residues. Germline values: CDR1 SGHNT, CDR2 YENEEA. The data were produced by immunoSEQ multiplex PCR, yet TCRdb's version contains in-frame clones alone and is incomplete. Among about 220,000 clones listed, just over 90% were seen once. This sample stems from a study of cytomegalovirus exposure and HLA in healthy donors. Findings of the study overall: Most TCR sequences proved rare, with some public TCRs found in many donors.

The clonotype was recovered from a woman in her late teens or twenties in good health and CMV-seronegative. Sequenced material: PBMCs. V usage is TRBV11-3 and J usage is TRBJ1-4, with D uncertain. The CDR3 sequence is CASTVARVAGNEKLFF. For the CDR3, the DNA is TGTGCCAGCACTGTAGCTCGGGTGGCGGGGAATGAAAAACTGTTTTTT.